This T cell receptor (beta chain) emerged from a study of monozygotic twins with inflammatory bowel disease. This CDR3 comprises 12 residues. CDR1 and CDR2 (germline): SGHRS, YFSETQ. After re-calling the 5' RACE reads, TCRdb lists one entry per CDR3 protein, DNA absent. The sample table sets out roughly 120,000 distinct CDR3 sequences. Sequenced input: blood. This chain joins TRBV5-1 and TRBJ2-5; the D call from TCRdb, TRBD1, cannot be confirmed without DNA. The receptor's source is a human donor with ulcerative colitis or Crohn's disease, or a healthy co-twin of an affected twin (not recorded which). The CDR3 loop reads CASSHPGETQYF.